This entry is about one TCR beta chain. This sample is part of a study of preoperative IRX-2 immunotherapy in early breast cancer. CDR3 length: 15 residues. Germline V gene sequence: CDR1 SEHNR, CDR2 FQNEAQ (reference sequence). Trimming pared 5 bases from V and 0 bases from J, leaving 14 bases between. This sample's treatment: preoperative locoregional IRX-2 cytokine immunotherapy. Samples came from a phase Ib trial of preoperative locoregional IRX-2 cytokine immunotherapy. Clones were read by immunoSEQ multiplex PCR, and TCRdb kept only the in-frame ones, dropping some. The sample lists 25,000 to 30,000 clones, 90% occurring once.

The sample was gathered from a patient treated with IRX-2 immunotherapy. The clonotype originates from a human donor with breast cancer. This rearrangement joins TRBV7-9 to TRBJ2-7; a weak D match, TRBD2 (6 bases). Here the CDR3 reads CASSRAGLFSYEQYF. The CDR3 DNA sequence: TGTGCCAGCAGCCGTGCGGGGCTTTTCTCCTACGAGCAGTACTTC.